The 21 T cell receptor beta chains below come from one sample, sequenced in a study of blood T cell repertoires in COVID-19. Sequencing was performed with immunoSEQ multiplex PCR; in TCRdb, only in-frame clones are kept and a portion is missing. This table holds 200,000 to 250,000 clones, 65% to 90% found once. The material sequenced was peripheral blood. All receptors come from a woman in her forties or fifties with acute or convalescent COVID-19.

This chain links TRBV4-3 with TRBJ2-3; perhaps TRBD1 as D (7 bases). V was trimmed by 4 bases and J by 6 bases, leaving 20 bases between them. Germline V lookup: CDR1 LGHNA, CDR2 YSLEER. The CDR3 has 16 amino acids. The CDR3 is CASSLSGGRGVDTQYF. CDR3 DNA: TGCGCCAGCAGCCTGAGCGGAGGCAGGGGGGTGGATACGCAGTATTTT.

The CDR3 protein is CAIYDRGSLMNTEAFF. The CDR3 DNA sequence: TGTGCCATCTACGACAGGGGGTCCCTTATGAACACTGAAGCTTTCTTT. This chain joins TRBV10-3 and TRBJ1-1; 9 positions agree with TRBD1. V lost 8 bases and J lost 0; bases outside the gene matches: 10. The germline CDR1 and CDR2 sequences are ENHRY and SYGVKD. This CDR3 is 16 amino acids long.

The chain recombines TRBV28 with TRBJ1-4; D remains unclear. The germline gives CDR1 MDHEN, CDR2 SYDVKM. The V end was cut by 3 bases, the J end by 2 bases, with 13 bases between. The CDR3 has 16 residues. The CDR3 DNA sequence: TGTGCCAGCAGTTTTCTTGAGGGTGTGACTAATGAAAAACTGTTTTTT. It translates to CASSFLEGVTNEKLFF.

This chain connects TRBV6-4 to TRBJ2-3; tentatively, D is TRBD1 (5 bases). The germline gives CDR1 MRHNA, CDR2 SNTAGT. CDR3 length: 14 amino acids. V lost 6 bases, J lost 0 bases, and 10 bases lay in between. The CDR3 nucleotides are TGTGCCAGCAGCCCCCAGGGAAGCACAGATACGCAGTATTTT. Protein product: CASSPQGSTDTQYF.

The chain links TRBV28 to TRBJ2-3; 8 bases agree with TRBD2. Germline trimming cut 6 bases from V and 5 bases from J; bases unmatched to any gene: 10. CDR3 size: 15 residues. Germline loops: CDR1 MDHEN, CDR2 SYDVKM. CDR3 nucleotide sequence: TGTGCCAGCAGCTTGCCCAGCGGGGGAAAAGATACGCAGTATTTT. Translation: CASSLPSGGKDTQYF. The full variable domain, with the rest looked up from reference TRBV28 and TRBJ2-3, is DVKVTQSSRYLVKRTGEKVFLECVQDMDHENMFWYRQDPGLGLRLIYFSYDVKMKEKGDIPEGYSVSREKKERFSLILESASTNQTSMYLCASSLPSGGKDTQYFGPGTRLTVL.

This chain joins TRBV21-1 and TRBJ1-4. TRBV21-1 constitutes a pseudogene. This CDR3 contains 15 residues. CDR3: CASSKALAGNEKLFF. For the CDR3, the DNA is TGTGCCAGCAGCAAAGCCTTGGCGGGTAATGAAAAACTGTTTTTT.

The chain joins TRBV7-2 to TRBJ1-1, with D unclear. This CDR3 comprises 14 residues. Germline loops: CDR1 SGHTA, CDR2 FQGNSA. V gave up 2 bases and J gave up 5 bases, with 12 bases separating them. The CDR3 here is CASSLWVSRTEAFF. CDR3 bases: TGTGCCAGCAGCTTATGGGTATCTAGGACTGAAGCTTTCTTT.

CDR3 sequence: CASTSAGAWTEAFF. CDR3 nucleotide sequence: TGTGCCAGCACGTCTGCGGGGGCATGGACTGAAGCTTTCTTT. This chain connects TRBV2 to TRBJ1-1; perhaps TRBD1 as D (6 bases). CDR1 is SNHLY and CDR2 is FYNNEI in the germline V gene. V lost 7 bases to trimming and J lost 5 bases, with 17 bases between them. This CDR3 region has 14 residues.

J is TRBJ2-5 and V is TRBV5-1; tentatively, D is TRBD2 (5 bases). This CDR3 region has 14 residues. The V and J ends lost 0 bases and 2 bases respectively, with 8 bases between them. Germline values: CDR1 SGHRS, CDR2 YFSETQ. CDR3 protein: CASSLGTGQETQYF. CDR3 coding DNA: TGCGCCAGCAGCTTGGGGACGGGACAAGAGACCCAGTACTTC.

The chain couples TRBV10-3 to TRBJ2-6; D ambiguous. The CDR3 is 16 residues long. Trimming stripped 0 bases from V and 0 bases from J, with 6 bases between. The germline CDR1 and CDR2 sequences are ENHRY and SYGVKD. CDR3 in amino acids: CAISESESSGANVLTF. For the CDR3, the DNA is TGTGCCATCAGTGAGTCGGAGAGCTCTGGGGCCAACGTCCTGACTTTC.

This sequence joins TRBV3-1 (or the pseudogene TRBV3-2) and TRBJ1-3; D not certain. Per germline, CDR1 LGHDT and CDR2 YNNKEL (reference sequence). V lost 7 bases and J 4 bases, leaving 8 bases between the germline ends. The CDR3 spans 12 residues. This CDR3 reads CASTPEGNTIYF. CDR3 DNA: TGTGCCAGCACCCCCGAGGGAAACACCATATATTTT.

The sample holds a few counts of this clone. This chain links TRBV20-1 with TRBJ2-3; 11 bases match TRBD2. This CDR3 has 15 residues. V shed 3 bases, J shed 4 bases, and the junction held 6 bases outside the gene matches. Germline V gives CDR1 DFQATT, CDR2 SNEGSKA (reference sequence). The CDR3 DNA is TGCAGTGCTAGTCCCACTAGCGGGAGCCCAGATACGCAGTATTTT. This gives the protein CSASPTSGSPDTQYF.

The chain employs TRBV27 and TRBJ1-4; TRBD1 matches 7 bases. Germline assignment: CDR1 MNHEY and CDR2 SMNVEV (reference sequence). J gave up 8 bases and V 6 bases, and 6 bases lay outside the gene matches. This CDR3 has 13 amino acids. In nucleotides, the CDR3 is TGTGCCAGCAGACTCAAAGGGGGCGAAAAACTGTTTTTT. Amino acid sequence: CASRLKGGEKLFF.

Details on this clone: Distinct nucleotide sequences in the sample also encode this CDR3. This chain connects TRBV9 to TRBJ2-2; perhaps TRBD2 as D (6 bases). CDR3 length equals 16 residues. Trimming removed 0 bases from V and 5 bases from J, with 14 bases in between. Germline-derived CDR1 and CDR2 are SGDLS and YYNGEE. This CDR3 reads CASSVVGGAGTGELFF. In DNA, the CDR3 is TGTGCCAGCAGCGTAGTCGGCGGGGCGGGGACCGGGGAGCTGTTTTTT.

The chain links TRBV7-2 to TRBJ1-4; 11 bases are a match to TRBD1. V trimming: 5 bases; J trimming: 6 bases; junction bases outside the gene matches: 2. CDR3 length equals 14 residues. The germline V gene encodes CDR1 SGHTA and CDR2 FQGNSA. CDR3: CASSRDRGDEKLFF. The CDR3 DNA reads TGTGCCAGCAGCCGGGACAGGGGGGATGAAAAACTGTTTTTT.

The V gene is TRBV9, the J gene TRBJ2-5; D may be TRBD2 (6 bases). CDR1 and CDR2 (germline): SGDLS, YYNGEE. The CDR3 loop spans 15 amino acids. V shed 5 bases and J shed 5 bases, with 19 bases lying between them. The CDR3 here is CASSLIGTRRETQYF. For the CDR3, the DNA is TGTGCCAGCAGTCTAATTGGGACTCGAAGGGAGACCCAGTACTTC.

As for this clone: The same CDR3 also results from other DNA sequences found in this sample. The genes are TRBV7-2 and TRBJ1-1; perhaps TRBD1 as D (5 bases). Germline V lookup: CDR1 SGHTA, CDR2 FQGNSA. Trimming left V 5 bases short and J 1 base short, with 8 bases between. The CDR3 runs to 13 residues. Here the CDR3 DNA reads TGTGCCAGCAGCCTTGACAGGAACACTGAAGCTTTCTTT. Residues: CASSLDRNTEAFF.

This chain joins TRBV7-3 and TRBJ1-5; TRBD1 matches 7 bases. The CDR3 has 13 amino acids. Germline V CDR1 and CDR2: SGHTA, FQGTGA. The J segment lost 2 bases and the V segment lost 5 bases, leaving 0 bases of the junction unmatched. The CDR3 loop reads CASSQGGNQPQHF. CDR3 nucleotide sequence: TGTGCCAGCAGCCAGGGGGGCAATCAGCCCCAGCATTTT. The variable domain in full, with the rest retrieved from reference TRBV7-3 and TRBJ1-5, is GAGVSQTPSNKVTEKGKYVELRCDPISGHTALYWYRQSLGQGPEFLIYFQGTGAADDSGLPNDRFFAVRPEGSVSTLKIQRTERGDSAVYLCASSQGGNQPQHFGDGTRLSIL.

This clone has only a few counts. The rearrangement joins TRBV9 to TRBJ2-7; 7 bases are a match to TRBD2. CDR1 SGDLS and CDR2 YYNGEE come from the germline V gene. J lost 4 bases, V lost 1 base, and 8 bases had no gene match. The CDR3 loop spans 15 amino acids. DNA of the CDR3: TGTGCCAGCAGCGTAAACCCAGCGGGGCCTTACGAGCAGTACTTC. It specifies CASSVNPAGPYEQYF.

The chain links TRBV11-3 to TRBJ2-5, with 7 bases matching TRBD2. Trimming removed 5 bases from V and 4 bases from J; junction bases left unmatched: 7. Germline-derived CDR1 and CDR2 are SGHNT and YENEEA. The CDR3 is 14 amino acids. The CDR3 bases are TGTGCCAGCAGCACCGGACTAGTGGGAGAGACCCAGTACTTC. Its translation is CASSTGLVGETQYF. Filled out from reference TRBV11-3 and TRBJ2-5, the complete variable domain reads EAGVVQSPRYKIIEKKQPVAFWCNPISGHNTLYWYLQNLGQGPELLIRYENEEAVDDSQLPKDRFSAERLKGVDSTLKIQPAELGDSAVYLCASSTGLVGETQYFGPGTRLLVL.

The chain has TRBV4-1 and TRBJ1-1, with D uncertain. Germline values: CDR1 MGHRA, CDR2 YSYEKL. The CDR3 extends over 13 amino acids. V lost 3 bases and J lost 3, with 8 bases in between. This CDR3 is CASSQAGYTEAFF. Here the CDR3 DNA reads TGCGCCAGCAGCCAGGCCGGGTACACTGAAGCTTTCTTT.